The 25 T cell receptor beta chains reported below all come from one sample, sequenced in a study of OX40 agonist ivuxolimab in advanced cancers. The repertoire was sequenced with immunoSEQ multiplex PCR; TCRdb's copy has only in-frame clones and lacks some. The sample comprises about 98,000 clones, around nine tenths of which are singletons, and 0.75% to 0.95% rests with the top ten. The source material was CD4+ or CD8+ T cells sorted from blood, sampled in a trial of the OX40 agonist ivuxolimab. The receptors here all came from an adult with an advanced solid tumor such as melanoma, head and neck, liver or kidney cancer.

The chain employs TRBV7-2 and TRBJ2-5, with TRBD2 as a possible D gene (6 bases). The V gene's germline CDR1 is SGHTA and CDR2 FQGNSA. Trimming pared 5 bases from V and 3 bases from J, leaving 7 bases between. The CDR3 extends over 12 amino acids. The CDR3 is CASSRLEETQYF. The CDR3, as DNA: TGTGCCAGCAGCAGACTAGAAGAGACCCAGTACTTC.

The chain carries TRBV11-3 and TRBJ1-2, with D hard to call. CDR1 SGHNT and CDR2 YENEEA come from the germline V gene. Trimming took off 2 bases at V and 4 bases at J, with 5 bases between the two ends. The CDR3 is 12 amino acids. The CDR3 is CASSLLGYGYTF. CDR3 nucleotides: TGTGCCAGCAGCTTATTAGGCTATGGCTACACCTTC. Together with reference TRBV11-3 and TRBJ1-2, the CDR3 gives the full variable domain: EAGVVQSPRYKIIEKKQPVAFWCNPISGHNTLYWYLQNLGQGPELLIRYENEEAVDDSQLPKDRFSAERLKGVDSTLKIQPAELGDSAVYLCASSLLGYGYTFGSGTRLTVV.

The genes are TRBV9 and TRBJ2-1; no definite D call. Trimming pared 4 bases from V and 8 bases from J, leaving 16 bases between. The CDR3 runs to 14 residues. The germline V gene encodes CDR1 SGDLS and CDR2 YYNGEE. For the CDR3, the DNA is TGTGCCAGCAGCTCAGATCCCTGGACCCATGAGCAGTTCTTC. Translation: CASSSDPWTHEQFF. The entire variable domain, with the rest obtained from reference TRBV9 and TRBJ2-1, is as follows: DSGVTQTPKHLITATGQRVTLRCSPRSGDLSVYWYQQSLDQGLQFLIQYYNGEERAKGNILERFSAQQFPDLHSELNLSSLELGDSALYFCASSSDPWTHEQFFGPGTRLTVL.

The chain joins TRBV5-1 to TRBJ1-2; a weak D match, TRBD1 (5 bases). From germline, CDR1 is SGHRS and CDR2 YFSETQ. The V end was cut by 4 bases, the J end by 0 bases, with 10 bases between. This CDR3 contains 14 residues. CDR3 in DNA: TGCGCCAGCAGCCCGGACACCGCTAACTATGGCTACACCTTC. As protein: CASSPDTANYGYTF.

The V call is TRBV2, the J call TRBJ2-1; tentatively, D is TRBD2 (6 bases). V gave up 6 bases and J gave up 1 base, with 10 bases separating them. The germline V gene has CDR1 SNHLY and CDR2 FYNNEI. The CDR3 is 14 residues long. This CDR3 is CASRAGTSYNEQFF. Here the CDR3 DNA reads TGTGCCAGCAGGGCCGGGACTTCCTACAATGAGCAGTTCTTC.

The V gene is TRBV27, the J gene TRBJ2-7; D is uncertain. The CDR3 sequence is 14 residues long. V shed 4 bases and J shed 3 bases, with 13 bases lying between them. Germline CDR1 is MNHEY and CDR2 is SMNVEV (reference sequence). For the CDR3, the DNA is TGTGCCAGCAGTTCATCAATGGACCGCTACGAGCAGTACTTC. Translated: CASSSSMDRYEQYF.

The chain is built from TRBV9 and TRBJ2-2; no definite D call. V was clipped by 7 bases and J by 4 bases, with 20 bases between them. This CDR3 spans 16 amino acids. Germline V gene data show CDR1 as SGDLS and CDR2 as YYNGEE. The CDR3 DNA reads TGTGCCAGCGGCAAATCGTCGGACCCCTCCACCGGGGAGCTGTTTTTT. Amino acid sequence: CASGKSSDPSTGELFF.

The chain employs TRBV6-5 and TRBJ1-3; possible D gene TRBD1, 6 bases. Germline values: CDR1 MNHEY, CDR2 SVGAGI. V gave up 2 bases and J gave up 4 bases, with 6 bases separating them. The CDR3 spans 13 residues. DNA for the CDR3: TGTGCCAGCAGTTACGGACAGGGAAACACCATATATTTT. Translating it yields CASSYGQGNTIYF.

The chain links TRBV7-3 to TRBJ2-1; 7 bases line up with TRBD2. The CDR3 extends over 16 amino acids. CDR1 is SGHTA and CDR2 is FQGTGA in the germline V gene. The ends lost 5 bases at V and 4 bases at J; junction bases unmatched: 11. The CDR3 region has the DNA TGTGCCAGCAGCCCCCAGAGCGGGATTGGGTACAATGAGCAGTTCTTC. Protein product: CASSPQSGIGYNEQFF.

The genes are TRBV30 and TRBJ2-3; D may be TRBD1 (6 bases). The CDR3 consists of 12 residues. Germline V CDR1 and CDR2: GTSNPN, SVGIG (reference sequence). CDR3 amino acids: CAWDTSTDTQYF. CDR3 in DNA: TGTGCATGGGACACTAGCACAGATACGCAGTATTTT.

The count of this clone is one. The genes are TRBV21-1 and TRBJ2-3. TRBV21-1 corresponds to a pseudogene. The CDR3 runs 14 residues. In nucleotides, the CDR3 is TGTGCCAGCACCAAAGGGGGACCAACAGATACGCAGTATTTT. Its translation: CASTKGGPTDTQYF.

The genes are TRBV25-1 and TRBJ2-3; D call uncertain. V lost 4 bases, J lost 2 bases, and 1 base lay in between. Germline values: CDR1 MGHDK, CDR2 SYGVNS. The CDR3 spans 11 residues. DNA for the CDR3: TGTGCCAGCAGTGCCACAGATACGCAGTATTTT. This encodes CASSATDTQYF.

V and J are TRBV30 and TRBJ2-1, with unresolved D. This CDR3 contains 10 residues. V gave up 5 bases and J gave up 8 bases, with 7 bases separating them. Germline CDR1 reads GTSNPN; CDR2 reads SVGIG (reference sequence). The CDR3 nucleotides are TGTGCCTGGGGATTGTATGAGCAGTTCTTC. Its protein is CAWGLYEQFF.

The J gene is TRBJ2-3, the V gene TRBV9; 8 nucleotides line up with TRBD1. This CDR3 is 16 amino acids long. Germline V gene data show CDR1 as SGDLS and CDR2 as YYNGEE. V lost 3 bases, J lost 3 bases, and 9 bases stayed unmatched. CDR3 sequence: CASSARQGLGTDTQYF. Written as DNA, the CDR3 is TGTGCCAGCAGCGCCCGACAGGGGCTGGGGACAGATACGCAGTATTTT.

The chain joins TRBV2 to TRBJ2-5; D remains unclear. The CDR3 totals 13 residues. The germline V gene encodes CDR1 SNHLY and CDR2 FYNNEI. V gave up 5 bases and J gave up 5 bases, with 12 bases separating them. The CDR3 DNA sequence: TGTGCCAGCAGTCGACAAGGGTGGGAGACCCAGTACTTC. Encoded protein: CASSRQGWETQYF.

CDR3 amino acids: CASSEQGAIYGYTF. The DNA of the CDR3 is TGTGCCAGCAGTGAACAGGGTGCAATCTATGGCTACACCTTC. This sequence joins TRBV2 and TRBJ1-2; the D gene is possibly TRBD1 (5 bases). CDR3 length: 14 amino acids. The germline V and J ends were trimmed by 2 bases and 4 bases, with 11 bases remaining between them. Germline CDR1 and CDR2: SNHLY and FYNNEI.

The chain employs TRBV29-1 and TRBJ2-7; D remains ambiguous. Trimming removed 5 bases from V and 2 bases from J, with 7 bases in between. CDR1 and CDR2 from the germline V gene are SQVTM and ANQGSEA. The CDR3 sequence is 11 residues long. The CDR3 loop is CSVPGTYEQYF. In nucleotides, the CDR3 is TGCAGCGTTCCGGGCACCTACGAGCAGTACTTC.

The chain joins TRBV13 to TRBJ2-5; possible D gene TRBD1, 6 bases. Trimming pared 6 bases from V and 5 bases from J, leaving 10 bases between. The CDR3 is 12 residues long. Per the germline V gene, CDR1 is PRHDT and CDR2 is FYEKMQ (reference sequence). Written as DNA, the CDR3 is TGTGCCAGCAGAGTCACAGGGGAGACCCAGTACTTC. The encoded protein is CASRVTGETQYF.

The chain uses TRBV18 and TRBJ1-3; TRBD1 matches 9 bases. Trimming cost V 5 bases and J 0 bases; bases outside gene matches: 2. CDR3 length equals 15 residues. In germline, CDR1 is KGHSH, CDR2 LQKENI. The CDR3 DNA sequence: TGTGCCAGCTCAAGGGACAGGGTCTCTGGAAACACCATATATTTT. This sequence encodes CASSRDRVSGNTIYF. The entire variable domain, with the rest obtained from reference TRBV18 and TRBJ1-3, is as follows: NAGVMQNPRHLVRRRGQEARLRCSPMKGHSHVYWYRQLPEEGLKFMVYLQKENIIDESGMPKERFSAEFPKEGPSILRIQQVVRGDSAAYFCASSRDRVSGNTIYFGEGSWLTVV.

The V gene is TRBV28, the J gene TRBJ1-5; TRBD1 aligns across 7 bases. The CDR3 has 18 amino acids. The germline V gene has CDR1 MDHEN and CDR2 SYDVKM. V was clipped by 4 bases and J by 5 bases; unmatched bases: 17. CDR3: CASSSPRQGFRGHQPQHF. The CDR3, as DNA: TGTGCCAGCAGTTCGCCTCGACAGGGATTTAGGGGTCATCAGCCCCAGCATTTT.

The gene calls are TRBV6-1 and TRBJ1-5; D remains ambiguous. Per the germline V gene, CDR1 is MNHNS and CDR2 is SASEGT. CDR3 length: 15 amino acids. V was cut by 7 bases and J by 0 bases, with 13 bases left in between. Here the CDR3 DNA reads TGTGCCAGCATAGTACGTGGAGGTAGCAATCAGCCCCAGCATTTT. Amino acids: CASIVRGGSNQPQHF.

The chain couples TRBV28 to TRBJ2-3; the D is unclear. The length of the CDR3 is 13 residues. Germline values: CDR1 MDHEN, CDR2 SYDVKM. Trimming cost V 2 bases and J 1 base, with 4 bases left between them. CDR3 region: CASSLAGTDTQYF. Written as DNA, the CDR3 is TGTGCCAGCAGTTTAGCGGGCACAGATACGCAGTATTTT.

V and J are TRBV19 and TRBJ2-3; 11 bases align to TRBD2. Per the germline V gene, CDR1 is LNHDA and CDR2 is SQIVND (reference sequence). The CDR3 spans 15 residues. The ends lost 6 bases at V and 3 bases at J; junction bases unmatched: 5. The CDR3 region has the DNA TGTGCCAGTAGCGCGGGACTAGCGGAAACAGATACGCAGTATTTT. Its translation: CASSAGLAETDTQYF.

This clone appeared once. The V call is TRBV2, the J call TRBJ1-1; TRBD1 is a possible D gene (6 bases). Between the trimmed V and J ends, which lost 2 bases and 2 bases, there was a span of 12 bases. The CDR3 spans 15 residues. Germline V CDR1 and CDR2: SNHLY, FYNNEI. The CDR3 coding sequence is TGTGCCAGCAGTGAATTAGGGGGATCAAACACTGAAGCTTTCTTT. Protein sequence: CASSELGGSNTEAFF.

In its sample, this clone was seen once. CDR3 DNA: TGTGCCAGCACCGAGGAGGACGGGTATAATTCACCCCTCCACTTT. The encoded protein is CASTEEDGYNSPLHF. This rearrangement joins TRBV6-6 to TRBJ1-6, with unresolved D. This CDR3 is built from 15 residues. Deletions cut 7 bases from V and 4 bases from J, with 14 bases between. Per the germline V gene, CDR1 is MNHNY and CDR2 is SVGAGI (reference sequence).